In this sample, the clone carrying this T cell receptor (beta chain) turned up many times. CDR1 is MNHEY, CDR2 SMNVEV, per germline (reference sequence). There are 16 residues in the CDR3. The V segment lost 1 base and the J segment 0 bases; nucleotides outside the gene matches: 4. TCRdb redid the calling of the 5' RACE reads with MiXCR, one entry per CDR3 protein. The sample holds some 110,000 distinct CDR3 sequences, under 9% seen once. This sample was taken from a study of T cells after yellow fever vaccination. This specimen was CD8+ T cells sorted from PBMCs, taken 45 days after the yellow fever booster vaccination. This clonotype was sampled from a man younger than 40 who received the YFV17D yellow fever vaccine. The V call is TRBV27, the J call TRBJ2-3, with 7 bases fitting TRBD1. CDR3 in DNA: TGTGCCAGCAGTTTATACCCGGGACAGAGCACAGATACGCAGTATTTT. Protein product: CASSLYPGQSTDTQYF.